A selection of T cell receptor beta chains follows, all from one sample in a study of cytotoxic CD8 clonotypes in ibrutinib-treated CLL. Profiling relied on immunoSEQ multiplex PCR, and the TCRdb table lists in-frame clones only, not all of them. Of almost 250,000 clones in the sample, 70% were seen once. Sequencing used PBMCs, obtained after 24 months of ibrutinib treatment. These receptor sequences come from a human donor with chronic lymphocytic leukemia. Each CDR3 is given without its conserved first and last residue.

v_call: TRBV6-6
cdr3_aa: ASSYPDGNEQF

v_call: TRBV19
cdr3_aa: ASSKGPGLENFWRF

v_call: TRBV7-9
cdr3_aa: ASSSWGDQPQH

v_call: TRBV7-8
cdr3_aa: ASSPYGAGDQETQY

v_call: TRBV6-5
cdr3_aa: ASSYRGTDTQY

v_call: TRBV12-2
cdr3_aa: ASRLGGYRGESSYEQY

v_call: TRBV27
cdr3_aa: ASSLWYGRKTEQY

v_call: TRBV9
cdr3_aa: ASSVGGRDPLSGANVLT

v_call: TRBV18
cdr3_aa: ASSPQQELDTQY

v_call: TRBV6-5
cdr3_aa: ASSYFAVDQPQH

v_call: TRBV19
cdr3_aa: ASSMLDRLNTEAF

v_call: TRBV13
cdr3_aa: ASSLWTGIEQY

v_call: TRBV27
cdr3_aa: ASSSITNEKLF

v_call: TRBV9
cdr3_aa: ASSVAGGRTGELF

v_call: TRBV9
cdr3_aa: ASSVGGANTGELF

v_call: TRBV19
cdr3_aa: ASSLRLAESYEQY

v_call: TRBV18
cdr3_aa: ASSPWTIMDGYT

v_call: TRBV7-6
cdr3_aa: ASSRPQIVYEQY

v_call: TRBV9
cdr3_aa: ASSVADREADTQY

v_call: TRBV9
cdr3_aa: ASSVGMGGVVEKLF

v_call: TRBV7-6
cdr3_aa: ASRRETGRANEKLF

v_call: TRBV5-1
cdr3_aa: ASGYTDYSYEQY

v_call: TRBV6-5
cdr3_aa: ASCYRVGNTEAF

v_call: TRBV7-2
cdr3_aa: ASSLAPLAGYEQY

v_call: TRBV11-2
cdr3_aa: ASKGGAVGYT